This passage covers 8 T cell receptor beta chains from one sample sequenced in a study of blood T cell repertoires in COVID-19. Sequenced by immunoSEQ multiplex PCR; TCRdb stores in-frame clones only, minus some. The sample yields about 110,000 clones, over 60% seen once. Material: peripheral blood. These receptors were collected from an elderly woman with acute or convalescent COVID-19.

The J gene is TRBJ2-2, the V gene TRBV5-1; perhaps TRBD2 as D (5 bases). From germline, CDR1 is SGHRS and CDR2 YFSETQ. The CDR3 consists of 13 residues. V lost 1 base to trimming and J lost 7 bases, with 8 bases between them. CDR3 loop: CASSLRSGGELFF. The CDR3 DNA follows: TGCGCCAGCAGCTTGAGGAGCGGCGGGGAGCTGTTTTTT.

This chain links TRBV28 with TRBJ2-1; D is undetermined. CDR3 size: 13 residues. V dropped 3 bases and J dropped 12 bases, with 15 bases sitting between them. In germline, CDR1 is MDHEN, CDR2 SYDVKM. CDR3 loop: CASSFPPPGRQFF. The DNA for the CDR3 is TGTGCCAGCAGTTTCCCCCCACCCGGTAGGCAGTTCTTC.

This clone turned up a few times. The V call is TRBV4-1, the J call TRBJ2-1; 10 nucleotides agree with TRBD2. Germline V gene lookup returns CDR1 MGHRA and CDR2 YSYEKL. This CDR3 has 18 amino acids. The V gene end was trimmed by 5 bases and the J gene end by 0 bases; junction bases not matched to a gene: 10. For the CDR3, the DNA is TGCGCCAGCAGCACAAGCGGGGGGGCCTTGAGCTCCTACAATGAGCAGTTCTTC. As protein: CASSTSGGALSSYNEQFF.

This CDR3 reads CASSYKTGDRIYSPLHF. The CDR3 DNA is TGTGCCAGCAGTTACAAAACAGGTGACAGGATCTATTCACCCCTCCACTTT. The chain has TRBV6-2 or TRBV6-3 and TRBJ1-6, with a weak D call TRBD1 (6 bases). Germline CDR1 is MNHEY and CDR2 is SVGEGT. V was shortened by 2 bases and J by 8 bases, with 19 bases between the two germline ends. CDR3 length: 17 amino acids.

The J gene is TRBJ2-7, the V gene TRBV27, with 7 bases aligning to TRBD1. Germline-derived CDR1 and CDR2 are MNHEY and SMNVEV (reference sequence). CDR3 length: 16 residues. After removal of 2 bases from V and 2 bases from J, the junction contained 9 bases not matched to a gene. CDR3 residues: CASSLDSTGDPYEQYF. In nucleotides, the CDR3 is TGTGCCAGCAGTTTAGACTCCACAGGGGACCCCTACGAGCAGTACTTC.

This clone was recorded a few times. V is TRBV7-9 and J is TRBJ2-1, with TRBD2 as a possible D gene (5 bases). There are 15 residues in the CDR3. With 5 bases removed from V and 5 bases from J, the gap between germline ends came to 16 bases. CDR1 and CDR2 (germline): SEHNR, FQNEAQ (reference sequence). The CDR3 sequence is CASSPRARGNNEQFF. For the CDR3, the DNA is TGTGCCAGCAGCCCTCGGGCCCGGGGTAACAATGAGCAGTTCTTC.

The V and J genes are TRBV28 and TRBJ2-1; 8 nucleotides line up with TRBD1. V shed 11 bases, J shed 5 bases, and the junction held 11 bases outside the gene matches. This CDR3 has 14 residues. Germline values: CDR1 MDHEN, CDR2 SYDVKM. This CDR3 reads CAGKPGGTDNEQFF. CDR3 in DNA: TGTGCCGGGAAACCAGGGGGCACTGACAATGAGCAGTTCTTC.

The chain carries TRBV5-1 and TRBJ1-2; D remains ambiguous. The CDR3 spans 15 residues. CDR1 is SGHRS, CDR2 YFSETQ, per germline. Trimming took off 0 bases at V and 10 bases at J, with 19 bases between the two ends. CDR3 amino acids: CASSLGGLGEEFYTF. DNA of the CDR3: TGCGCCAGCAGCTTGGGTGGATTAGGAGAGGAATTCTACACCTTC.